The 30 T cell receptor beta chains below were found in one sample sequenced in a study of shared clonotypes between healthy human individuals. Sequencing used immunoSEQ multiplex PCR; TCRdb keeps in-frame clones, though not all of them. The repertoire includes over a million clones, about 75% of them detected once, and approximately 1.5% sits in the top ten. The source material was memory CD4+ T cells sorted from blood. Subset denoted: CD45RA-negative fraction. The receptors derive from a man younger than 35 in good health.

To note about this clone: It is likely a read error: a sequence one base away is far more abundant. The chain combines TRBV7-8 with TRBJ2-7; D gene unclear. The CDR3 covers 11 residues. CDR1 and CDR2 (germline): SGHVS, FQNEAQ. V gave up 4 bases and J gave up 3 bases, with 4 bases separating them. CDR3 sequence (DNA): TGTGCCAGCAGCTCCAACTACGAGCAGTACTTC. It specifies CASSSNYEQYF. The full variable domain, with the rest looked up from reference TRBV7-8 and TRBJ2-7, is GAGVSQSPRYKVAKRGQDVALRCDPISGHVSLFWYQQALGQGPEFLTYFQNEAQLDKSGLPSDRFFAERPEGSVSTLKIQRTQQEDSAVYLCASSSNYEQYFGPGTRLTVT.

This clone was detected only a few times. The chain has TRBV5-1 and TRBJ1-2; D is uncertain. This CDR3 comprises 12 residues. V was clipped by 1 base and J by 4 bases, with 5 bases between them. Germline V CDR1 and CDR2: SGHRS, YFSETQ. CDR3 loop: CASSLSFYGYTF. The CDR3 coding sequence is TGCGCCAGCAGCTTGAGTTTCTATGGCTACACCTTC.

A single count supports this clone. The chain recombines TRBV18 with TRBJ1-1; D possibly corresponds to TRBD1 (5 bases). This CDR3 contains 15 residues. V gave up 0 bases and J gave up 4 bases, with 12 bases separating them. Germline V gives CDR1 KGHSH, CDR2 LQKENI. CDR3 sequence (DNA): TGTGCCAGCTCACCACCGGGGGGAATGAGCACTGAAGCTTTCTTT. Protein: CASSPPGGMSTEAFF.

In regard to this clone: This sample also contains other DNA sequences that code for the same CDR3. This chain uses TRBV5-1 with TRBJ1-2; maybe TRBD1 (5 bases). Germline values: CDR1 SGHRS, CDR2 YFSETQ. The germline V and J ends were trimmed by 0 bases and 3 bases, with 9 bases remaining between them. This CDR3 has 14 residues. The CDR3 loop reads CASSLDGGDYGYTF. The CDR3 coding sequence is TGCGCCAGCAGCTTGGATGGGGGGGACTATGGCTACACCTTC.

Concerning this clone: A much larger clone sits a single nucleotide away, making a read error possible. V and J are TRBV19 and TRBJ1-1; unclear D gene. Germline-derived CDR1 and CDR2 are LNHDA and SQIVND (reference sequence). The germline V and J ends were trimmed by 1 base and 1 base, with 7 bases remaining between them. This CDR3 has 14 amino acids. This CDR3 is CASSIASRNTEAFF. CDR3 bases: TGTGCCAGTAGTATAGCCAGCCGGAACACTGAAGCTTTCTTT.

This clone was observed a single time. V usage is TRBV28 and J usage is TRBJ1-1, with 7 bases fitting TRBD1. Germline CDR1 MDHEN, CDR2 SYDVKM. Unmatched junction bases numbered 17, after V lost 2 bases and J lost 5 bases. The CDR3 sequence is 18 residues long. The CDR3 bases are TGTGCCAGCAGTTTAGTCGGCGGGACAGATAAAAGGAGTACTGAAGCTTTCTTT. It encodes CASSLVGGTDKRSTEAFF. The full variable domain, rest sourced from reference TRBV28 and TRBJ1-1, is DVKVTQSSRYLVKRTGEKVFLECVQDMDHENMFWYRQDPGLGLRLIYFSYDVKMKEKGDIPEGYSVSREKKERFSLILESASTNQTSMYLCASSLVGGTDKRSTEAFFGQGTRLTVV.

This clone occurred once. This chain uses TRBV7-6 with TRBJ2-2, with 8 bases matching TRBD2. This CDR3 is 16 amino acids long. J was trimmed by 2 bases and V by 5 bases; bases with no gene match: 7. Germline V gene data show CDR1 as SGHVS and CDR2 as FNYEAQ. CDR3 DNA sequence: TGTGCCAGCAGCCAGCAACTAGCGGCTAACACCGGGGAGCTGTTTTTT. Protein: CASSQQLAANTGELFF.

V gene TRBV15 combines with J gene TRBJ2-5; TRBD1 agrees at 7 bases. The germline gives CDR1 LNHNV, CDR2 YYDKDF (reference sequence). V lost 3 bases, J lost 3 bases, and 4 bases stayed unmatched. This CDR3 is built from 14 residues. CDR3: CATSRLTGKETQYF. CDR3 nucleotide sequence: TGTGCCACCAGCAGGTTGACAGGGAAAGAGACCCAGTACTTC.

V and J are TRBV19 and TRBJ1-5, with 7 bases fitting TRBD1. The V gene end was trimmed by 6 bases and the J gene end by 2 bases; junction bases not matched to a gene: 13. The CDR3 sequence is 17 residues long. CDR1 LNHDA and CDR2 SQIVND come from the germline V gene (reference sequence). For the CDR3, the DNA is TGTGCCAGTAGAATGAGCAGGGCAGGGGGAGGCAATCAGCCCCAGCATTTT. Translating gives CASRMSRAGGGNQPQHF.

The chain carries TRBV4-2 and TRBJ2-5; D possibly matches TRBD1 or TRBD2 (6 bases each). The CDR3 length is 15 residues. Looked up from germline, CDR1 is LGHNA and CDR2 is YNFKEQ. V was shortened by 1 base and J by 2 bases, with 11 bases between the two germline ends. In DNA, the CDR3 is TGTGCCAGCAGCCAAGCGGGGGCGGATCAAGAGACCCAGTACTTC. Translated, it gives CASSQAGADQETQYF.

The CDR3 DNA reads as TGTGCCTGGAGTGCGACGAACACCGGGGAGCTGTTTTTT. It specifies CAWSATNTGELFF. The chain is built from TRBV30 and TRBJ2-2; D gene uncertain. The CDR3 sequence is 13 residues long. The V gene lost 1 base and the J gene lost 0 bases, with 3 bases spanning the gap. Per germline, CDR1 GTSNPN and CDR2 SVGIG (reference sequence).

This clone was detected once. The chain joins TRBV30 to TRBJ2-5, with D unresolved. Germline-derived CDR1 and CDR2 are GTSNPN and SVGIG (reference sequence). The CDR3 has 11 amino acids. Trimming pared 0 bases from V and 7 bases from J, leaving 6 bases between. The CDR3 spells CAWSVGVTQYF. The DNA of the CDR3 is TGTGCCTGGAGTGTTGGGGTGACCCAGTACTTC.

V is TRBV18 and J is TRBJ2-7; the match to TRBD1 covers 8 bases. J lost 5 bases, V lost 4 bases, and 16 bases had no gene match. The CDR3 is 17 residues long. In germline, CDR1 is KGHSH, CDR2 LQKENI. This CDR3 is CASSRNGVLAGGNEQYF. The CDR3 nucleotides are TGTGCCAGCTCACGAAATGGGGTGTTGGCAGGGGGCAACGAGCAGTACTTC.

The CDR3 spells CASSLGPQGIVTYEQYF. The CDR3 DNA follows: TGTGCCAGCAGCCTTGGACCTCAGGGGATTGTTACCTACGAGCAGTACTTC. The chain is built from TRBV5-6 and TRBJ2-7, with TRBD1 as a possible D gene (6 bases). This CDR3 comprises 17 residues. The V gene lost 4 bases and the J gene lost 2 bases, with 22 bases spanning the gap. Germline assignment: CDR1 SGHDT and CDR2 YYEEEE.

The rearrangement links TRBV6-1 to TRBJ2-5; D is unclear. The germline V gene has CDR1 MNHNS and CDR2 SASEGT. This CDR3 has 15 amino acids. The V end lost 0 bases, the J end lost 5 bases, and 13 bases lay between the germline ends. Written as DNA, the CDR3 is TGTGCCAGCAGTGAAGCTCGAGGCAGACGTGAGACCCAGTACTTC. Its protein product is CASSEARGRRETQYF.

Comment on this clone: The sample contains more than one DNA sequence encoding this CDR3. The genes are TRBV29-1 and TRBJ2-5; D is perhaps TRBD1 or TRBD2 (5 bases each). The V end lost 4 bases, the J end lost 2 bases, and 11 bases lay between the germline ends. The CDR3 sequence is 13 residues long. Germline-derived CDR1 and CDR2 are SQVTM and ANQGSEA. The CDR3 coding sequence is TGCAGCGTTGCAGGGACCGCACAAGAGACCCAGTACTTC. Translating it yields CSVAGTAQETQYF. Filled out from reference TRBV29-1 and TRBJ2-5, the complete variable domain reads SAVISQKPSRDICQRGTSLTIQCQVDSQVTMMFWYRQQPGQSLTLIATANQGSEATYESGFVIDKFPISRPNLTFSTLTVSNMSPEDSSIYLCSVAGTAQETQYFGPGTRLLVL.

V gene TRBV7-2 combines with J gene TRBJ1-2, with 11 bases lining up with TRBD1. The CDR3 is made up of 15 amino acids. Trimming at V came to 5 bases and at J to 4 bases, leaving 6 bases not matched to a gene. Germline CDR1 SGHTA, CDR2 FQGNSA. This chain's CDR3 is CASSEGTGGFYGYTF. Here the CDR3 DNA reads TGTGCCAGCAGCGAGGGGACAGGGGGTTTCTATGGCTACACCTTC.

V and J are TRBV18 and TRBJ1-4, with 8 bases identical to TRBD1. J was trimmed by 8 bases and V by 4 bases; bases with no gene match: 9. CDR3 length: 15 residues. Germline V gene lookup returns CDR1 KGHSH and CDR2 LQKENI. Here the CDR3 reads CASSLQGALGEKLFF. DNA for the CDR3: TGTGCCAGCTCACTGCAGGGGGCGCTTGGGGAAAAACTGTTTTTT.

This clone was counted between two and nine times. The V gene is TRBV6-5, the J gene TRBJ2-7; unclear D gene. Germline values: CDR1 MNHEY, CDR2 SVGAGI. The length of the CDR3 is 13 residues. The V end lost 6 bases, the J end lost 0 bases, and 9 bases lay between the germline ends. Here the CDR3 reads CASSHQDSYEQYF. CDR3 nucleotide sequence: TGTGCCAGCAGCCACCAAGACTCCTACGAGCAGTACTTC.

The genes are TRBV7-2 and TRBJ2-3; no clear D gene. The V and J ends lost 2 bases and 5 bases respectively, with 11 bases between them. The V gene's germline CDR1 is SGHTA and CDR2 FQGNSA. The CDR3 consists of 14 residues. CDR3 in DNA: TGTGCCAGCAGCTTAATCGGTACTGAAGATACGCAGTATTTT. Its translation is CASSLIGTEDTQYF.

The chain recombines TRBV5-6 with TRBJ1-6; 7 bases map to TRBD1. Germline trimming cut 4 bases from V and 6 bases from J; bases unmatched to any gene: 4. The germline V gene has CDR1 SGHDT and CDR2 YYEEEE. This CDR3 comprises 14 residues. The CDR3, as DNA: TGTGCCAGCAGCAGCTGGGACAGTAATTCACCCCTCCACTTT. It translates to CASSSWDSNSPLHF. Combining the CDR3 with reference TRBV5-6 and TRBJ1-6 gives the whole variable domain DAGVTQSPTHLIKTRGQQVTLRCSPKSGHDTVSWYQQALGQGPQFIFQYYEEEERQRGNFPDRFSGHQFPNYSSELNVNALLLGDSALYLCASSSWDSNSPLHFGNGTRLTVT.

J is TRBJ2-7 and V is TRBV10-1, with 8 positions matching TRBD1. Germline V CDR1 and CDR2: WNHNN, SYGVQD (reference sequence). The CDR3 contains 13 residues. The V and J ends lost 5 bases and 4 bases, in that order; junction bases with no gene match: 4. CDR3 sequence: CASSYDRGYEQYF. The CDR3 DNA follows: TGCGCCAGCAGTTATGACAGGGGATACGAGCAGTACTTC.

This chain links TRBV7-2 with TRBJ2-3, with D maybe TRBD1 (6 bases). This CDR3 has 14 amino acids. Trimming left V 5 bases short and J 4 bases short, with 13 bases between. The germline V gene encodes CDR1 SGHTA and CDR2 FQGNSA. This CDR3 reads CASSPWTVPDTQYF. CDR3 nucleotide sequence: TGTGCCAGCAGCCCGTGGACAGTCCCAGATACGCAGTATTTT.

V gene TRBV7-3 combines with J gene TRBJ2-2; D gene uncertain. CDR3 length: 14 residues. V lost 2 bases to trimming and J lost 0 bases, with 4 bases between them. Germline-derived CDR1 and CDR2 are SGHTA and FQGTGA. CDR3 sequence reads: CASSLQPNTGELFF. CDR3 DNA: TGTGCCAGCAGCTTACAGCCGAACACCGGGGAGCTGTTTTTT. Based on the CDR3 plus reference TRBV7-3 and TRBJ2-2, the full variable domain is GAGVSQTPSNKVTEKGKYVELRCDPISGHTALYWYRQSLGQGPEFLIYFQGTGAADDSGLPNDRFFAVRPEGSVSTLKIQRTERGDSAVYLCASSLQPNTGELFFGEGSRLTVL.

V gene TRBV6-1 combines with J gene TRBJ2-5; TRBD2 matches at 7 bases. From germline, CDR1 is MNHNS and CDR2 SASEGT. The CDR3 runs to 13 residues. V was pared by 6 bases and J by 5 bases, with 6 bases of the junction left unmatched. The CDR3 is CASRELAWETQYF. The CDR3 DNA follows: TGTGCCAGCAGGGAACTAGCGTGGGAGACCCAGTACTTC.

The genes are TRBV5-1 and TRBJ2-2, with 7 bases that match TRBD1. V trimming: 3 bases; J trimming: 6 bases; junction bases outside the gene matches: 11. The germline V gene encodes CDR1 SGHRS and CDR2 YFSETQ. The CDR3 spans 16 residues. The CDR3 here is CASSSQGAGGSGELFF. The CDR3 bases are TGCGCCAGCAGCTCACAAGGCGCAGGGGGTTCCGGGGAGCTGTTTTTT.

V usage is TRBV29-1 and J usage is TRBJ2-2; weak D call: TRBD2 (5 bases). The CDR3 has 14 amino acids. V lost 1 base to trimming and J lost 7 bases, with 13 bases between them. Germline V gene sequence: CDR1 SQVTM, CDR2 ANQGSEA. The CDR3 loop reads CSVEGFTSGGELFF. CDR3 nucleotide sequence: TGCAGCGTTGAAGGCTTCACTAGTGGCGGGGAGCTGTTTTTT.

This chain joins TRBV28 and TRBJ1-3; maybe TRBD1 (5 bases). This CDR3 comprises 16 residues. Trimming left V 5 bases short and J 4 bases short, with 18 bases between. Germline CDR1 MDHEN, CDR2 SYDVKM. CDR3 DNA sequence: TGTGCCAGCAGTAAAAACAGGATTTTAGGGGGAAACACCATATATTTT. It specifies CASSKNRILGGNTIYF.

This clone was seen a few times. The CDR3 bases are TGTGCCATCAGTGAGGGGTTTACGGGGACTGAAGCTTTCTTT. Its protein product is CAISEGFTGTEAFF. The chain is built from TRBV10-3 and TRBJ1-1, with D uncertain. This CDR3 contains 14 residues. CDR1 ENHRY and CDR2 SYGVKD come from the germline V gene. Trimming removed 2 bases at V and 5 bases at J, with 12 bases between.

Many counts were recorded for this clone. V and J are TRBV12-2 and TRBJ1-4. TRBV12-2 corresponds to a pseudogene. The CDR3 length is 16 residues. The CDR3 nucleotides read TGTGCAAGTCGCCCCTGGAGTCGGGGTGCCAATGAAAAACTGTTTTTT. Translating it yields CASRPWSRGANEKLFF.